Listed here are 26 T cell receptor beta chains from one sample, sequenced in a study of blood T cell repertoires in COVID-19. Libraries were prepared by immunoSEQ multiplex PCR; TCRdb keeps only in-frame clonotypes and omits some of them. In the table there are some 80,000 clones, around nine tenths of which are singletons. Sequenced sample: peripheral blood. These receptors were collected from a human donor in a cohort sampled during active COVID-19.

The J gene is TRBJ1-5, the V gene TRBV5-4; perhaps TRBD1 as D (5 bases). The CDR3 length is 13 residues. Germline V CDR1 and CDR2: SGHNT, YYREEE (reference sequence). V shed 2 bases and J shed 5 bases, with 8 bases lying between them. CDR3 protein: CASSFDRDQPQHF. As DNA, the CDR3 is TGTGCCAGCAGCTTCGACAGAGATCAGCCCCAGCATTTT.

The rearrangement uses TRBV7-2 and TRBJ1-2; a weak D match, TRBD1 (6 bases). Between the trimmed V and J ends, which lost 3 bases and 3 bases, there was a span of 17 bases. Germline assignment: CDR1 SGHTA and CDR2 FQGNSA. The CDR3 is made up of 16 amino acids. CDR3 in amino acids: CASSLLFLQGDYGYTF. The CDR3 DNA reads as TGTGCCAGCAGCTTGCTTTTCTTACAGGGCGACTATGGCTACACCTTC.

The V and J genes are TRBV4-2 and TRBJ2-3; no clear D gene. The ends were cut back, 4 bases at V and 0 bases at J, with 11 bases in the middle. Germline V CDR1 and CDR2: LGHNA, YNFKEQ. CDR3 length equals 15 residues. In DNA form, the CDR3 reads TGTGCCAGCAGCCCTTCAGCGACTAGCACAGATACGCAGTATTTT. It encodes CASSPSATSTDTQYF.

The DNA of the CDR3 is TGTGCCACCAGTGAGACAGAGGATCAAGAGACCCAGTACTTC. Protein: CATSETEDQETQYF. The rearrangement links TRBV24-1 to TRBJ2-5; tentatively, D is TRBD1 (5 bases). V was clipped by 4 bases and J by 2 bases, with 10 bases between them. This CDR3 contains 14 residues. Germline V gene lookup returns CDR1 KGHDR and CDR2 SFDVKD.

This chain connects TRBV13 to TRBJ2-1, with a possible D match to TRBD2 (6 bases). Trimming took 6 bases from V and 6 from J, leaving 9 bases between them. CDR1 PRHDT and CDR2 FYEKMQ come from the germline V gene (reference sequence). The CDR3 is 12 residues long. The CDR3 bases are TGTGCCAGCAGTTTGCGGGGCAATGAGCAGTTCTTC. Encoded protein: CASSLRGNEQFF.

J is TRBJ1-4 and V is TRBV11-2; 8 nucleotides match TRBD1. The CDR3 has 13 amino acids. V was clipped by 6 bases and J by 7 bases; unmatched bases: 4. From germline, CDR1 is SGHAT and CDR2 FQNNGV. Here the CDR3 reads CASRFTGGEKLFF. Written as DNA, the CDR3 is TGTGCCAGCAGGTTTACAGGGGGTGAAAAACTGTTTTTT.

The chain couples TRBV11-2 to TRBJ2-2; D is perhaps TRBD2 (5 bases). The V end was cut by 7 bases, the J end by 0 bases, with 15 bases between. The CDR3 is 16 amino acids. Germline V CDR1 and CDR2: SGHAT, FQNNGV. CDR3 sequence reads: CASTRYIGANTGELFF. CDR3 in DNA: TGTGCCAGCACCAGGTACATCGGGGCGAACACCGGGGAGCTGTTTTTT.

The rearrangement uses TRBV5-6 and TRBJ2-1; tentative D call: TRBD1 (5 bases). The V gene lost 2 bases and the J gene lost 4 bases, with 13 bases spanning the gap. The germline gives CDR1 SGHDT, CDR2 YYEEEE. The CDR3 loop spans 15 amino acids. CDR3 nucleotides: TGTGCCAGCAGCTTTCTGGGAAGGGGATACAATGAGCAGTTCTTC. This gives the protein CASSFLGRGYNEQFF. The variable domain in full, with the rest retrieved from reference TRBV5-6 and TRBJ2-1, is DAGVTQSPTHLIKTRGQQVTLRCSPKSGHDTVSWYQQALGQGPQFIFQYYEEEERQRGNFPDRFSGHQFPNYSSELNVNALLLGDSALYLCASSFLGRGYNEQFFGPGTRLTVL.

This rearrangement joins TRBV9 to TRBJ2-3; TRBD1 aligns across 8 bases. Germline V gives CDR1 SGDLS, CDR2 YYNGEE. The CDR3 is 14 amino acids. The trim removed 3 bases at V and 4 bases at J, leaving 4 bases unmatched. This CDR3 is CASSDVTGADTQYF. The CDR3 region has the DNA TGTGCCAGCAGCGACGTGACAGGGGCAGATACGCAGTATTTT.

This chain links TRBV29-1 with TRBJ2-2; TRBD1 aligns across 7 bases. Per the germline V gene, CDR1 is SQVTM and CDR2 is ANQGSEA. Trimming at V came to 1 base and at J to 5 bases, leaving 13 bases not matched to a gene. The CDR3 consists of 17 residues. In DNA, the CDR3 is TGCAGCGTTGAAGTTCCTCCGGGGACAGAGGGAACCGGGGAGCTGTTTTTT. Translated, it gives CSVEVPPGTEGTGELFF.

The V and J genes are TRBV4-3 and TRBJ2-3; a weak D match, TRBD1 (5 bases). This CDR3 has 14 amino acids. V dropped 0 bases and J dropped 6 bases, with 10 bases sitting between them. Germline V gene sequence: CDR1 LGHNA, CDR2 YSLEER. The chain's CDR3 is CASSQELGRDTQYF. The CDR3 DNA reads as TGCGCCAGCAGCCAAGAACTGGGGCGGGATACGCAGTATTTT.

In DNA form, the CDR3 reads TGTGCCAGCAGTTTATGGGGAGTGAACACTGAAGCTTTCTTT. Translated: CASSLWGVNTEAFF. The genes are TRBV27 and TRBJ1-1, with D unresolved. The V end lost 1 base, the J end lost 0 bases, and 6 bases lay between the germline ends. The germline gives CDR1 MNHEY, CDR2 SMNVEV (reference sequence). The CDR3 sequence is 14 residues long.

The chain recombines TRBV10-3 with TRBJ2-7, with 9 bases that match TRBD1. In germline, CDR1 is ENHRY, CDR2 SYGVKD. The CDR3 consists of 13 residues. With V trimmed by 5 bases and J by 3 bases, 2 bases remained unmatched. CDR3 sequence (DNA): TGTGCCATCAGTCGGACAGGGGACTACGAGCAGTACTTC. It specifies CAISRTGDYEQYF.

This chain joins TRBV13 and TRBJ1-4; TRBD1 aligns across 12 bases. The CDR3 contains 14 residues. Germline V gives CDR1 PRHDT, CDR2 FYEKMQ (reference sequence). V lost 5 bases and J lost 11; bases outside the gene matches: 6. CDR3 nucleotide sequence: TGTGCCAGCAGCCTCCGGGACAGGGGGCAGAAACTGTTTTTT. Translating it yields CASSLRDRGQKLFF.

The chain has TRBV19 and TRBJ1-2; a weak D match, TRBD1 (6 bases). CDR1 is LNHDA and CDR2 is SQIVND in the germline V gene (reference sequence). The V end was cut by 3 bases, the J end by 2 bases, with 16 bases between. This CDR3 contains 16 residues. CDR3 protein: CASSMVQGIKNYGYTF. The CDR3, as DNA: TGTGCCAGTAGTATGGTGCAGGGGATAAAAAACTATGGCTACACCTTC.

The chain recombines TRBV10-1 with TRBJ2-7; D gene ambiguous. Trimming removed 0 bases at V and 2 bases at J, with 14 bases between. This CDR3 spans 16 amino acids. Germline assignment: CDR1 WNHNN and CDR2 SYGVQD (reference sequence). The chain's CDR3 is CASSESVMSPAYEQYF. The DNA for the CDR3 is TGCGCCAGCAGTGAGTCTGTCATGTCCCCAGCCTACGAGCAGTACTTC.

This chain connects TRBV4-3 to TRBJ1-2; the D gene is possibly TRBD1 (5 bases). V was cut by 4 bases and J by 7 bases, with 31 bases left in between. The length of the CDR3 is 19 residues. Germline CDR1 is LGHNA and CDR2 is YSLEER. CDR3 coding DNA: TGCGCCAGCAGCCCATATACTATCTGGGGGGACTATCCCCCCTCTGGCTACACCTTC. Translated, it gives CASSPYTIWGDYPPSGYTF.

This chain links TRBV7-8 with TRBJ1-5, with unresolved D. This CDR3 spans 15 amino acids. In germline, CDR1 is SGHVS, CDR2 FQNEAQ. V was cut by 1 base and J by 1 base, with 8 bases left in between. For the CDR3, the DNA is TGTGCCAGCAGCTTAGGCGGAGGGAGCAATCAGCCCCAGCATTTT. Its protein is CASSLGGGSNQPQHF.

The chain carries TRBV18 and TRBJ2-7; perhaps TRBD2 as D (7 bases). This CDR3 is 15 amino acids long. V was pared by 3 bases and J by 4 bases, with 16 bases between. Germline-derived CDR1 and CDR2 are KGHSH and LQKENI. CDR3 residues: CASSPGGGSRYEQYF. DNA of the CDR3: TGTGCCAGCTCACCGGGGGGGGGCAGTCGTTACGAGCAGTACTTC.

The chain carries TRBV6-4 and TRBJ1-1, with 7 bases matching TRBD1. This CDR3 has 14 amino acids. The V gene's germline CDR1 is MRHNA and CDR2 SNTAGT. Trimming removed 6 bases from V and 1 base from J; junction bases left unmatched: 5. The CDR3 DNA reads TGTGCCAGCAGACCGGACAGGACGAACACTGAAGCTTTCTTT. Its translation is CASRPDRTNTEAFF.

The gene calls are TRBV28 and TRBJ1-2; D possibly corresponds to TRBD1 (6 bases). Trimming removed 6 bases at V and 7 bases at J, with 12 bases between. Germline-derived CDR1 and CDR2 are MDHEN and SYDVKM. The CDR3 runs 12 residues. The CDR3 here is CASRGALSGYTF. CDR3 bases: TGTGCCAGCAGGGGGGCTCTGAGTGGCTACACCTTC.

The rearrangement joins TRBV30 to TRBJ1-3; D gene ambiguous. The CDR3 has 13 residues. Germline V lookup: CDR1 GTSNPN, CDR2 SVGIG (reference sequence). V was cut by 3 bases and J by 4 bases, with 10 bases left in between. The CDR3 DNA reads as TGTGCCTGGAGCCCAACGGGGGGAAACACCATATATTTT. Its protein is CAWSPTGGNTIYF.

The chain links TRBV28 to TRBJ2-5; weak D call: TRBD1 (6 bases). CDR3 length: 16 amino acids. The V end lost 3 bases, the J end lost 2 bases, and 16 bases lay between the germline ends. Germline V gene sequence: CDR1 MDHEN, CDR2 SYDVKM. For the CDR3, the DNA is TGTGCCAGCAGTTTCCTAGGGGGTAGGCGACAAGAGACCCAGTACTTC. Residues: CASSFLGGRRQETQYF. The entire variable domain, with the rest obtained from reference TRBV28 and TRBJ2-5, is as follows: DVKVTQSSRYLVKRTGEKVFLECVQDMDHENMFWYRQDPGLGLRLIYFSYDVKMKEKGDIPEGYSVSREKKERFSLILESASTNQTSMYLCASSFLGGRRQETQYFGPGTRLLVL.

The V and J genes are TRBV30 and TRBJ1-1; D remains unclear. CDR1 GTSNPN and CDR2 SVGIG come from the germline V gene (reference sequence). The CDR3 is made up of 13 amino acids. Trimming took 4 bases from V and 1 from J, leaving 10 bases between them. CDR3 sequence reads: CAWKLRWNTEAFF. The CDR3 nucleotides read TGTGCCTGGAAACTTCGTTGGAACACTGAAGCTTTCTTT. Together with reference TRBV30 and TRBJ1-1, the CDR3 gives the full variable domain: SQTIHQWPATLVQPVGSPLSLECTVEGTSNPNLYWYRQAAGRGLQLLFYSVGIGQISSEVPQNLSASRPQDRQFILSSKKLLLSDSGFYLCAWKLRWNTEAFFGQGTRLTVV.

This chain links TRBV3-1 (or the pseudogene TRBV3-2) with TRBJ1-1, with D perhaps matching TRBD1 (6 bases). Germline CDR1 and CDR2: LGHDT and YNNKEL (reference sequence). The CDR3 contains 15 residues. The germline V and J ends were trimmed by 4 bases and 5 bases, with 17 bases remaining between them. Here the CDR3 reads CASSLLQGLSTEAFF. The CDR3 region has the DNA TGTGCCAGCAGCCTCCTACAGGGCCTGTCGACTGAAGCTTTCTTT.

This chain links TRBV27 with TRBJ2-3; TRBD2 might be the D (6 bases). CDR3 length: 15 amino acids. The germline gives CDR1 MNHEY, CDR2 SMNVEV (reference sequence). The germline V and J ends were trimmed by 6 bases and 0 bases, with 13 bases remaining between them. CDR3 loop: CASRERVWSTDTQYF. Written as DNA, the CDR3 is TGTGCCAGCAGAGAGCGGGTATGGAGCACAGATACGCAGTATTTT.